A single sample is the source of the 5 T cell receptor beta chains below, sequenced in a study of control samples from healthy donors and cancer patients (dated by TCRdb to between 2020 and 2021). Library construction relied on the immunoSEQ multiplex PCR assay. TCRdb obtained this table from immuneACCESS and retained in-frame rearrangements with V and J assigned. These tables miss some clones; where compared with another copy, unresolved V genes account for less than half of the shortfall, and the remainder is unexplained. Across this sample there are roughly 20,000 clones, with 80% to 85% seen only once. The ten biggest clones cover 25% to 35% of the sample. Sequencing used PBMCs. The receptor set was obtained from a man at least 80 years old with head and neck cancer.

This chain joins TRBV6-1 and TRBJ1-5, with D perhaps matching TRBD1 (6 bases). With 3 bases removed from V and 4 bases from J, the gap between germline ends came to 13 bases. The CDR3 length is 15 residues. The germline V gene has CDR1 MNHNS and CDR2 SASEGT. CDR3 nucleotide sequence: TGTGCCAGCAGTGAGGAACCGGGACAAAATCAGCCCCAGCATTTT. Translated, it gives CASSEEPGQNQPQHF.

The CDR3: CAISPGTGGEAGELFF. The CDR3 DNA is TGTGCCATCAGTCCCGGGACAGGGGGCGAAGCCGGGGAGCTGTTTTTT. The gene calls are TRBV10-3 and TRBJ2-2, with 12 positions matching TRBD1. CDR1 is ENHRY, CDR2 SYGVKD, per germline. Germline trimming cut 5 bases from V and 6 bases from J; bases unmatched to any gene: 7. This CDR3 has 16 residues.

V is TRBV4-3 and J is TRBJ2-7; the match to TRBD2 covers 12 bases. Germline CDR1 LGHNA, CDR2 YSLEER. CDR3 size: 18 residues. V trimming: 0 bases; J trimming: 2 bases; junction bases outside the gene matches: 8. The CDR3 DNA follows: TGCGCCAGCAGCCAAGAGCTAGCGGGAGGGCCCCGGGCCTACGAGCAGTACTTC. Encoded protein: CASSQELAGGPRAYEQYF.

The chain carries TRBV30 and TRBJ1-4; D is unresolved. Trimming took 2 bases from V and 4 from J, leaving 11 bases between them. The germline CDR1 and CDR2 sequences are GTSNPN and SVGIG (reference sequence). The CDR3 totals 14 residues. The CDR3 is CAWSSRALNEKLFF. For the CDR3, the DNA is TGTGCCTGGAGTTCCCGGGCCCTTAATGAAAAACTGTTTTTT. Using reference TRBV30 and TRBJ1-4 for the parts outside the CDR3, the full variable domain is SQTIHQWPATLVQPVGSPLSLECTVEGTSNPNLYWYRQAAGRGLQLLFYSVGIGQISSEVPQNLSASRPQDRQFILSSKKLLLSDSGFYLCAWSSRALNEKLFFGSGTQLSVL.

The chain recombines TRBV9 with TRBJ2-7; 9 nucleotides line up with TRBD2. The CDR3 contains 15 residues. Losses at the gene ends were 0 bases for V and 2 bases for J; bases not matched to a gene: 3. CDR1 and CDR2 from the germline V gene are SGDLS and YYNGEE. The DNA for the CDR3 is TGTGCCAGCAGCGTAGAAGGCGGGAGGGCCTACGAGCAGTACTTC. Residues: CASSVEGGRAYEQYF.